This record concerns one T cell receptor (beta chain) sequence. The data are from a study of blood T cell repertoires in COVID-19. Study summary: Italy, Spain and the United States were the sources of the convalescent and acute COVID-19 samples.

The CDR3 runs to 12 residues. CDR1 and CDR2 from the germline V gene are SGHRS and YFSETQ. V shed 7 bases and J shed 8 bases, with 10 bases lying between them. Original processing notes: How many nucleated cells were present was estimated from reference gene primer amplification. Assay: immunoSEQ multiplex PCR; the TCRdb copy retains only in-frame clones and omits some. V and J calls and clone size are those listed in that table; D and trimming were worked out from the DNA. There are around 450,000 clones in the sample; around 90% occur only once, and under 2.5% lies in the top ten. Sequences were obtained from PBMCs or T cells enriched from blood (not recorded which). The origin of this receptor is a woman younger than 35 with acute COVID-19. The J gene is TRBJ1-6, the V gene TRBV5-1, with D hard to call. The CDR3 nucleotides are TGCGCCAGCTGCACCAACTATTCACCCCTCCACTTT. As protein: CASCTNYSPLHF.